What follows are 5 T cell receptor beta chains derived from one specimen sequenced in a study of post-analysis software for immune sequencing data (dated by TCRdb to between 2015 and 2017). Beyond this particular receptor, the publication reports: Patients showed significantly higher frequencies than controls for roughly five TRBV segments, among them TRBV5-6, TRBV5-1 and TRBV20-1.

The library was made by PCR. Sequencer: Illumina HiSeq 2500. Unique molecular identifiers were incorporated into TCR beta cDNA libraries to reduce PCR and sequencing biases. In-frame beta chains were kept once TCRdb had trimmed the public reads at Q25 with fastp and called clones with MiXCR. Under each unique CDR3 protein, matching rows form one entry showing the most common genes and DNA. The sample records roughly 540,000 distinct CDR3 sequences, around 31% of which are singletons. The top ten clones comprise around 5.9% of the sample. Antigens of these TCRs are unknown. The material sequenced was blood. These receptors originate from a girl aged 2-17 years with multiple sclerosis.

The rearrangement uses TRBV20-1 and TRBJ1-2; D not certain. The CDR3 runs to 13 residues. Trimming shortened V by 6 bases and J by 0 bases, and 11 bases separated the two germline ends. Germline V gene data show CDR1 as DFQATT and CDR2 as SNEGSKA (reference sequence). The DNA of the CDR3 is TGCAGTGCCGTACCGGGCGCTAACTATGGCTACACCTTC. Protein product: CSAVPGANYGYTF.

This chain uses TRBV7-9 with TRBJ2-3; D possibly corresponds to TRBD1 (6 bases). V lost 5 bases, J lost 4 bases, and 10 bases lay in between. The CDR3 is 13 amino acids. Per germline, CDR1 SEHNR and CDR2 FQNEAQ (reference sequence). CDR3 protein: CASSISGADTQYF. CDR3 in DNA: TGTGCCAGCAGCATTTCAGGGGCAGATACGCAGTATTTT.

This clonotype occurred a few times. The chain links TRBV7-9 to TRBJ2-4; 10 nucleotides match TRBD1. Near its end, the DNA agrees better with TRBJ2-7, so the J call may be wrong. The CDR3 runs to 14 residues. Germline V CDR1 and CDR2: SEHNR, FQNEAQ (reference sequence). The CDR3 spells CASSQGTGVVEQYF. DNA for the CDR3: TGTGCCAGCAGCCAAGGGACAGGGGTGGTCGAGCAGTACTTC.

The gene calls are TRBV3-1 and TRBJ2-5; no definite D call. This CDR3 is 16 amino acids long. Germline CDR1 is LGHDT and CDR2 is YNNKEL (reference sequence). With 0 bases removed from V and 5 bases from J, the gap between germline ends came to 16 bases. CDR3 nucleotide sequence: TGTGCCAGCAGCCAAGATATGCGCCAGCACGGGGAGACCCAGTACTTC. Translation gives CASSQDMRQHGETQYF.

This chain uses TRBV9 with TRBJ2-2; 8 nucleotides line up with TRBD1. This CDR3 is 13 amino acids long. Trimming took 2 bases from V and 10 from J; bases not matched to a gene: 4. CDR1 SGDLS and CDR2 YYNGEE come from the germline V gene. DNA for the CDR3: TGTGCCAGCAGCGTTGGACAGGGATCGGAGCTGTTTTTT. This encodes CASSVGQGSELFF. Combining the CDR3 with reference TRBV9 and TRBJ2-2 gives the whole variable domain DSGVTQTPKHLITATGQRVTLRCSPRSGDLSVYWYQQSLDQGLQFLIQYYNGEERAKGNILERFSAQQFPDLHSELNLSSLELGDSALYFCASSVGQGSELFFGEGSRLTVL.